This T cell receptor (beta chain) was captured by sequencing in a study of shared clonotypes between healthy human individuals. On the study more broadly: Those who served as donors were two women and three men between the ages of 18 and 49.

Naive CD8 cells lacked CD45RO, underwent positive selection for CCR7 and left out terminally differentiated effector memory CD45RA+ cells. The repertoire was sequenced with immunoSEQ multiplex PCR; TCRdb's copy has only in-frame clones and lacks some. This sample has about 2 million clones, with roughly 95% found just once. The sequence was collected from a man between 18 and 35 years old in good health. The sample was naive CD8+ T cells sorted from blood.

CDR3: CASSLGDFFSSGNTIYF. DNA of the CDR3: TGTGCCAGTAGTCTGGGGGACTTTTTTTCGTCTGGAAACACCATATATTTT. The chain links TRBV19 to TRBJ1-3, with D perhaps TRBD1 (5 bases). CDR3 length: 17 amino acids. The ends were cut back, 5 bases at V and 1 base at J, with 18 bases in the middle. Germline CDR1 reads LNHDA; CDR2 reads SQIVND (reference sequence).